Here is one T cell receptor (beta chain) with its context. Its antigen is not known. This entry comes from a study of CD8+ T cells in alopecia areata. Study observations and caveats: When scalp samples are sequenced, resident alphabeta T cells of normal skin are also captured. Normal scalp had lower clonality than lesional scalp, with alopecia totalis/universalis lesions showing this most strongly.

Per germline, CDR1 SNHLY and CDR2 FYNNEI. The CDR3 sequence is 17 residues long. Trimming removed 3 bases from V and 2 bases from J; junction bases left unmatched: 11. Sorting separated CD4+ and CD8+ T cells out of PBMCs. The sequencing template was cDNA reverse transcribed from extracted RNA. Measured with immunoSEQ multiplex PCR; TCRdb has only the in-frame clones, and not every one. The sample consists of 90,000 to 130,000 clones, approximately 59% of them appearing once. The TCR was taken from a human donor in good health. The rearrangement links TRBV2 to TRBJ2-7; 9 nucleotides match TRBD1. Material for sequencing was CD8+ T cells sorted from blood. The CDR3 region has the DNA TGTGCCAGCAGTGAGCAATTGACAGGGGGATGGCCCTACGAGCAGTACTTC. It codes for CASSEQLTGGWPYEQYF.